These 8 T cell receptor beta chains came from one sample sequenced in a study of OX40 agonist ivuxolimab in advanced cancers. The library was obtained by the immunoSEQ multiplex PCR assay. Not all clones reach the TCRdb copy of this immuneACCESS table, which keeps in-frame sequences only. Checked studies attribute under half of the gap to unresolved V genes and leave the rest unexplained. The sample table lists about 93,000 clones, approximately 94% of them with a count of one. The ten largest clones capture 2% to 3% of the sample. The material was CD4+ or CD8+ T cells sorted from blood, obtained in a trial of the OX40 agonist ivuxolimab. Every receptor here comes from an adult with an advanced solid tumor such as melanoma, head and neck, liver or kidney cancer.

V and J are TRBV6-1 and TRBJ1-2; D unclear. This CDR3 spans 12 amino acids. V was trimmed by 1 base and J by 8 bases, leaving 8 bases between them. Germline V lookup: CDR1 MNHNS, CDR2 SASEGT. CDR3 in amino acids: CASSEGFDGYTF. CDR3 coding DNA: TGTGCCAGCAGTGAAGGGTTTGACGGCTACACCTTC.

The chain is built from TRBV5-1 and TRBJ2-7; TRBD2 matches at 9 bases. The V gene's germline CDR1 is SGHRS and CDR2 YFSETQ. This CDR3 has 14 residues. The V segment lost 0 bases and the J segment 6 bases; nucleotides outside the gene matches: 4. CDR3 sequence: CASSLVGLAGEQYF. DNA of the CDR3: TGCGCCAGCAGCTTGGTGGGACTAGCCGGCGAGCAGTACTTC.

The rearrangement joins TRBV27 to TRBJ1-2, with a weak D call TRBD1 (5 bases). The CDR3 extends over 14 amino acids. The ends were cut back, 6 bases at V and 5 bases at J, with 16 bases in the middle. Germline loops: CDR1 MNHEY, CDR2 SMNVEV (reference sequence). CDR3 sequence: CASRPTGGVYGYTF. The CDR3 DNA sequence: TGTGCCAGCAGACCCACGGGGGGAGTTTATGGCTACACCTTC.

This chain uses TRBV4-1 with TRBJ1-4; 7 bases line up with TRBD1. The trim removed 7 bases at V and 6 bases at J, leaving 8 bases unmatched. CDR3 size: 14 residues. Germline CDR1 is MGHRA and CDR2 is YSYEKL. CDR3 in DNA: TGCGCCAGCAACAGGGGAGGCTCAGATGAAAAACTGTTTTTT. Translating it yields CASNRGGSDEKLFF.

The gene calls are TRBV9 and TRBJ2-5, with 10 bases that match TRBD2. Per the germline V gene, CDR1 is SGDLS and CDR2 is YYNGEE. J lost 1 base, V lost 0 bases, and 6 bases had no gene match. The CDR3 loop spans 17 amino acids. The CDR3 protein is CASSVAASGSFQETQYF. The CDR3 nucleotides are TGTGCCAGCAGCGTAGCGGCTAGCGGGAGCTTCCAAGAGACCCAGTACTTC.

For the CDR3, the DNA is TGCGCCAGCAGCCAAGAGCAAGAGGGGGGCTACGAGCAGTACTTC. Its protein is CASSQEQEGGYEQYF. The rearrangement uses TRBV4-3 and TRBJ2-7, with D perhaps assigned TRBD1 or TRBD2 (6 bases each). Trimming shortened V by 0 bases and J by 3 bases, and 12 bases separated the two germline ends. The germline CDR1 and CDR2 sequences are LGHNA and YSLEER. This CDR3 spans 15 amino acids.

The V gene is TRBV5-1, the J gene TRBJ1-2; D is uncertain. V lost 2 bases and J 6 bases, leaving 5 bases between the germline ends. The germline CDR1 and CDR2 sequences are SGHRS and YFSETQ. The CDR3 runs to 11 residues. CDR3 region: CASSFGDGYTF. The DNA of the CDR3 is TGCGCCAGCAGCTTCGGGGATGGCTACACCTTC.

CDR3 region: CASSFGPTAGDGYTF. The CDR3 DNA is TGTGCCAGCAGTTTTGGGCCCACAGCTGGGGATGGCTACACCTTC. The chain employs TRBV27 and TRBJ1-2; D uncertain. Trimming took off 3 bases at V and 6 bases at J, with 17 bases between the two ends. The length of the CDR3 is 15 residues. CDR1 is MNHEY, CDR2 SMNVEV, per germline (reference sequence).